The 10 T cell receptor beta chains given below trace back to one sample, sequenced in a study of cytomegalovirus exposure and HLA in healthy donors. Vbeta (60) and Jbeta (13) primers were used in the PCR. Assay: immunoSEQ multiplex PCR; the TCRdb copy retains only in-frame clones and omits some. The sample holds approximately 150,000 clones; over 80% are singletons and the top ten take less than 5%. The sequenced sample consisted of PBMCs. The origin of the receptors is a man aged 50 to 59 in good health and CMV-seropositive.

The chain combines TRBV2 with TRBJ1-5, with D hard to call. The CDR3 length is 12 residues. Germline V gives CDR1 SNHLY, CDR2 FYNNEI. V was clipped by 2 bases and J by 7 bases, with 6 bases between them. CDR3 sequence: CASSEQVQPQHF. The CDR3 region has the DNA TGTGCCAGCAGTGAACAGGTCCAGCCCCAGCATTTT.

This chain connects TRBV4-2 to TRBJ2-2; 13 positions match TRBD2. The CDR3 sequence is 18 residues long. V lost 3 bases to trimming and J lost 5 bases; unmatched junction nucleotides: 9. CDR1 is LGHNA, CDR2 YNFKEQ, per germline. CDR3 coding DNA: TGTGCCAGCAGCCAGGAACTAGCGGGGGGGGTACCGACCGGGGAGCTGTTTTTT. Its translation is CASSQELAGGVPTGELFF.

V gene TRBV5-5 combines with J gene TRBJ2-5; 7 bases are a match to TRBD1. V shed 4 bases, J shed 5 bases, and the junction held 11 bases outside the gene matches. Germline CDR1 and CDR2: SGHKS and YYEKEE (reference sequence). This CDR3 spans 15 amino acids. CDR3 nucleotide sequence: TGTGCCAGCAGCCCGTGGACAGGTCCTGCCGAGACCCAGTACTTC. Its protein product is CASSPWTGPAETQYF. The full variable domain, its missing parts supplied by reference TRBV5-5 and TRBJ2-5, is DAGVTQSPTHLIKTRGQQVTLRCSPISGHKSVSWYQQVLGQGPQFIFQYYEKEERGRGNFPDRFSARQFPNYSSELNVNALLLGDSALYLCASSPWTGPAETQYFGPGTRLLVL.

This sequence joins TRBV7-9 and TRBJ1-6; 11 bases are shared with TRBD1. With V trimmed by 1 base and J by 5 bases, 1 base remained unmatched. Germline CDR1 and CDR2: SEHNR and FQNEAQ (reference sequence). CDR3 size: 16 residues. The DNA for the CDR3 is TGTGCCAGCAGCTTAGGGACAGGGGGCGATAATTCACCCCTCCACTTT. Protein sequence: CASSLGTGGDNSPLHF.

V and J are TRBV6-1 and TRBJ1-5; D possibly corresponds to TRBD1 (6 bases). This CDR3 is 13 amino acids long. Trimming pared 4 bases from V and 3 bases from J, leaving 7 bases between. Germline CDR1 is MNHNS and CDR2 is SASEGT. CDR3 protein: CASSAGVNQPQHF. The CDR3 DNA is TGTGCCAGCAGTGCAGGGGTCAATCAGCCCCAGCATTTT.

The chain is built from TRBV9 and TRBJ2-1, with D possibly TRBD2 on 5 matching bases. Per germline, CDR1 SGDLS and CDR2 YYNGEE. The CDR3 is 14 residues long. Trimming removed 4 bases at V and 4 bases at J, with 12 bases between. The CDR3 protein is CASSPQEGYNEQFF. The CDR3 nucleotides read TGTGCCAGCAGCCCCCAAGAGGGATACAATGAGCAGTTCTTC.

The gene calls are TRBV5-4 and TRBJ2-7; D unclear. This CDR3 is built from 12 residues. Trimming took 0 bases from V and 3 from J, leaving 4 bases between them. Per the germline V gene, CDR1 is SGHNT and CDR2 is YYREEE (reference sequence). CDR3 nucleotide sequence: TGTGCCAGCAGCTTGGACGGCTACGAGCAGTACTTC. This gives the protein CASSLDGYEQYF. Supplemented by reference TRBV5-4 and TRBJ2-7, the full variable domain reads ETGVTQSPTHLIKTRGQQVTLRCSSQSGHNTVSWYQQALGQGPQFIFQYYREEENGRGNFPPRFSGLQFPNYSSELNVNALELDDSALYLCASSLDGYEQYFGPGTRLTVT.

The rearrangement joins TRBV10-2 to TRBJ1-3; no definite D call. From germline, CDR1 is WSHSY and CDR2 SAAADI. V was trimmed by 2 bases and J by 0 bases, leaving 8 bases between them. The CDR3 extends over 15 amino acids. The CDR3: CASSEPGSSGNTIYF. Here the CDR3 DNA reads TGCGCCAGCAGTGAGCCGGGGAGCTCTGGAAACACCATATATTTT.

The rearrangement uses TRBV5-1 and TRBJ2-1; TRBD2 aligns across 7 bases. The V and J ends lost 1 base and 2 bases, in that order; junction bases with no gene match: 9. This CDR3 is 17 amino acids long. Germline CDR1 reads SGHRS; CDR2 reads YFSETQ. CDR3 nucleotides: TGCGCCAGCAGCTTGAGGGTGGCGCGGGAGCCCTACAATGAGCAGTTCTTC. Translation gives CASSLRVAREPYNEQFF.

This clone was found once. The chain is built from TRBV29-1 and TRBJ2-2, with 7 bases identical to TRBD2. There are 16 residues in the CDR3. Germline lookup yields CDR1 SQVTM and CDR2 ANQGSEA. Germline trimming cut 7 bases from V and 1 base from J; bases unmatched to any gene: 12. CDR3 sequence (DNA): TGCAGCGCCCCCGGGGGGACTCCCTTGAACACCGGGGAGCTGTTTTTT. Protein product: CSAPGGTPLNTGELFF.